The clone carrying this T cell receptor (beta chain) has more than one count but fewer than ten. The data belong to a study of cytomegalovirus exposure and HLA in healthy donors. PCR involved 60 Vbeta and 13 Jbeta primers. Here immunoSEQ multiplex PCR was the method, and the copy in TCRdb shows in-frame clones only, minus some. The data hold about 160,000 clones, with roughly 87% observed a single time. CDR1 and CDR2 (germline): SGHNT, YYREEE (reference sequence). The V end was cut by 4 bases, the J end by 1 base, with 21 bases between. The CDR3 has 18 amino acids. This TCR came from a girl aged 5-17 years in good health and CMV-seropositive. This chain links TRBV5-4 with TRBJ2-1, with a possible D match to TRBD2 (9 bases). Sample: PBMCs. The CDR3 sequence: CASSTGGVAGASYNEQFF. The CDR3 nucleotides read TGTGCCAGCAGCACAGGGGGGGTAGCGGGAGCGTCCTACAATGAGCAGTTCTTC.